This T cell receptor (beta chain) is from a study of T cells expressing NK-cell markers. Study-level information: HCMV seropositivity characterized most of the eight sequenced donors, and seronegativity one.

The V gene's germline CDR1 is SNHLY and CDR2 FYNNEI. The CDR3 sequence is 14 residues long. Findings and caveats of the study: CD8+ T cells in over 5 donors included dominant NKG2C+ clonotypes at about 1.0-7.5%.

One entry per CDR3 protein, without DNA, is what TCRdb gives after re-calling the 5' RACE reads. This sample's table reports a few hundred thousand distinct CDR3 sequences. A note on this clonotype: Its antigen is undetermined.

The chain joins TRBV2 to TRBJ2-7. Sequencing was carried out using blood T cells: a sorted CD56 or NKG2C T cell subset, CD4+ or CD8+ T cells, or bulk PBMC T cells (not recorded which). This TCR was sampled from a man aged 18 to 69 in good health. The CDR3 region is CASKTDFSGNEQYF.